This section outlines one T cell receptor (beta chain) sequence together with its context. The antigen it recognizes is unknown. No base quality values were provided; no much bigger clone lies one nucleotide off. These data belong to a study of cytomegalovirus exposure and HLA in healthy donors (dated by TCRdb to 2015 to 2018). For the wider study: An earlier analysis of roughly 630 of the donors reported 250 to 300 Gb of sequence data and 117 million unique TCR beta sequences from about 200 million T cells. Around 320 gigabases of sequencing data and some 85 million unique TCR sequences were included in an early release covering several hundred HLA-typed donors. Among the approximately 400 genotyped donors, approximately 77% belonged to the genetic ancestry cluster associated with self-reported Caucasian donors. The aim of the study was to test whether cataloging public T cell receptors could identify signatures of past pathogen exposure. The study used immunosequencing to profile the T cell repertoires of more than 650 subjects and linked those repertoires to cytomegalovirus serostatus. A separate validation cohort of over 95 different subjects was used in addition to the roughly 700-subject first cohort. The study combined high-throughput TCR immunosequencing, statistical association of individual TCRs with disease status, and machine learning to predict cytomegalovirus infection status. A later analysis re-examined previously published TCR beta repertoires from over 500 donors and added high-resolution HLA genotyping to investigate patterns of TCR occurrence. Rather than drawing on any new phenotypic data, the later analysis identified candidate immune exposures from TCR beta sequences and the way those sequences occurred across donors. An earlier analysis of approximately 500 of the donors applied high-throughput TCR beta sequencing to assess whether each TCR beta V gene segment acted as functional or pseudogenic. Alongside the repertoire data, information on donor age, sex, ethnicity and CMV serostatus was compiled. In a later genetic analysis, genome-wide SNP genotypes for about 55% of the roughly 670 donors were used, and that subset was treated as a discovery cohort. Every repertoire in the discovery cohort had been generated on one and the same sequencing platform. Both class I and class II loci were covered by HLA typing, at four-digit resolution. Typing coverage differed by locus: A, B, C, DRB1 and DQB1 were typed in roughly 629-630 donors, DQA1 in approximately 520, DPA1 in approximately 610, and DPB1 in around 440. Four or five DR-DQ haplotypes were handled as single units for association and clustering because linkage in the cohort was strong. Across around 400 genotyped donors of the cohort, an average of about 250,000 unique TCR beta nucleotide sequences per donor were sequenced, and roughly 20% of those sequences were non-productive.

Libraries were made using the immunoSEQ multiplex PCR assay. For the multiplex PCR, a mixture combining 60 forward primers for TCR Vbeta segments and 13 reverse primers for TCR Jbeta segments was used. The CDR3 region of rearranged TCR beta genes was amplified from genomic DNA with a multiplex PCR assay. Amplified TCR beta libraries were sequenced as 87-base-pair reads on the Illumina HiSeq System. On the authors' methods: In a later analysis, tens of millions of unique TCR beta chains were counted across the 500 to 850 repertoires, and approximately 11 million of these chains were shared by at least two donors. Raw reads were error-corrected and collapsed into unique sequences with a nearest-neighbor algorithm that merged closely related sequences to remove PCR and sequencing errors. V, D and J gene segments were assigned by aligning CDR3 sequences to IMGT reference sequences. For a sequence to be retained, at least a six-nucleotide match to both a V gene segment and a J gene segment was required. Rearrangements were classified as productive when the CDR3 lacked stop codons and remained in frame with V and J, and all other rearrangements were classified as non-productive. CDR3 was defined by IMGT convention, running from the second conserved V-encoded cysteine to the conserved J-encoded phenylalanine. The earlier analysis of about 610 of the donors excluded any sequence lacking an unambiguous match to a single V gene segment. An earlier analysis of a few hundred of the donors classified V segments as functional when productive rearrangements were above 56.7% and as segregating when the standard deviation between donors was above 5%. A statistical classification framework was built for diagnosing cytomegalovirus status from the catalog of TCR beta chain sequences. In a later analysis, TCR nucleotide sequences were compared against IMGT/GENE-DB human TR gene sequences so that V and J genes could be assigned. A later analysis assigned CDR3 sequences and most-parsimonious VDJ recombination scenarios with the TCRdist pipeline. In a later analysis, each TCR beta chain was defined by its CDR3 amino acid sequence together with its V-gene family, and reads lacking a unique V-gene family were excluded. As a way to deal with suspected cross-contamination and a sequencing artifact, a later analysis dropped 592 nucleotide sequences that were highly shared and had low generation probability. In a later analysis, a clonal expansion index for each public chain was calculated from normalized within-repertoire ranks of inferred template counts. In a later analysis, generation probabilities were computed using a VDJ recombination model fitted to out-of-frame rearrangements, and the results were checked against IGoR. In a later analysis, TCR-TCR, TCR-HLA and TCR-CMV co-occurrence was scored with hypergeometric tests, and a repertoire-size bias correction was applied to TCR pairs. In a later analysis, false discovery rates were estimated by permuting HLA or CMV assignments 20 times. A later analysis grouped co-occurring TCRs with DBSCAN, adding TCRdist sequence similarity when clustering within HLA-allele-positive subsets. For co-occurrence clustering, repertoires with fewer than 30,000 or more than 120,000 public chains were excluded, along with roughly 5 repertoires with anomalous nucleotide sharing. TCRdb took over this immuneACCESS table, retaining in-frame rearrangements with V and J assigned. Such tables are incomplete; in checked studies, under half of the missing clones stem from an unresolved V gene, and the remainder is unexplained. The D gene and trimming were derived from the DNA, and the V and J assignments and clone size from that table. The sample table shows roughly 170,000 clones, and 70% to 85% are seen once. The leading ten clones occupy roughly 1.4% of the sample.

Beyond this particular receptor, the publication reports: A cluster of highly shared sequence variants was judged likely to be a technical artifact of the sequencing pipeline. Most TCR sequences were observed very rarely across donors, whereas some public TCRs were present in many individuals. This cohort had only TCR beta chains sequenced, and the lack of alpha or paired-chain data limited which features could be detected. In a later genetic analysis, fewer N-insertions in productive TCRs were reported among donors in an Asian-associated ancestry cluster than the approximately 670-donor mean. Immune exposure information for the cohort was limited to CMV serostatus. In vitro tests confirmed that a few of the cytomegalovirus-associated TCR beta chains recognize cytomegalovirus antigens. A later genetic analysis associated a missense DCLRE1C variant with V-gene and J-gene trimming of TCR beta chains, and an independent cohort replicated the association. HLA typing was unavailable for some donors at each locus, so association tests used only the typed subset. When HLA alleles, especially DR and DQ, strongly co-occurred, TCR associations were difficult to assign to individual alleles. According to a later analysis, TCR association rates differed among HLA loci, with DRB1 alleles showing the most associated TCRs and HLA-C alleles showing the fewest. In a later analysis, HLA-associated TCR beta chains showed more clonal expansion and lower generation probabilities than non-associated chains that were equally common. Linkage disequilibrium might explain the correlated functional status among segregating V segments, but an unknown experimental factor could not be ruled out. At a false discovery rate of 0.05, a later analysis linked around 17,000 TCR beta sequences to specific HLA alleles. The classifier was reported to diagnose cytomegalovirus status with high specificity and sensitivity in both the original cohort and the validation cohort. The study listed approximately 150 TCR beta chains as associated with cytomegalovirus. A later analysis found that most CMV-associated TCR beta chains appeared HLA-restricted, with HLA associations seemingly driven largely by CMV exposure. Some IMGT-functional V segments, including TRBV6-2 and TRBV6-3, could not be distinguished by the 87-base-pair reads and were therefore excluded. About 17 rarely observed V segments, including chromosome 9 orphons, were excluded from the earlier analysis of almost 600 of the donors because counts were too low. Presence/absence analyses assumed roughly uniform sequencing depth across donors, an assumption that may not hold. In an earlier analysis of around 600 of the donors, most TCR beta V segments appeared in productive rearrangements about 87% or about 30% of the time, broadly matching IMGT annotations. The authors suggested that the approach could potentially be extended to other disease states and immunological phenotypes. According to a later analysis, parvovirus B19, influenza, CMV and Epstein-Barr virus appeared linked to several top co-occurrence clusters. A further reported finding was that TCR beta sequences accurately predicted the HLA-A and HLA-B alleles for most subjects in the first cohort.

The cohort was made up of 500 to 800 healthy bone marrow donors. At the time of sampling, every cohort member was nominally healthy, though immune exposures that went unrecorded were likely present. The donor tested CMV seropositive, placing the donor among the 250 to 350 seropositive members of the cohort. Each donor provided a peripheral blood sample, and peripheral blood mononuclear cells were used for TCR beta sequencing. The Qiagen DNeasy Blood Extraction Kit was used to extract genomic DNA from the blood cell samples. After removal of 4 bases from V and 2 bases from J, the junction retains 7 bases not matched to a gene. Reading the germline V gene gives CDR1 SNHLY and CDR2 FYNNEI. Including cysteine and phenylalanine, the CDR3 has 17 amino acids. The kept DNA is CDR3 alone, 51 bases in frame from the first base.

The source material was PBMCs. The origin of this receptor is a woman aged 25-40 years in good health and CMV-seropositive. The rearranged chain carries TRBV2 and TRBJ2-3, and TRBD2 aligns with 12 junction nucleotides. The CDR3 loop reads CASSGLAGGPTTDTQYF. At the DNA level, the sequence is TGTGCCAGCAGTGGCCTAGCGGGAGGGCCCACCACAGATACGCAGTATTTT. When the CDR3 is completed using the reference TRBV2 and TRBJ2-3 genes on either side, the full variable domain is EPEVTQTPSHQVTQMGQEVILRCVPISNHLYFYWYRQILGQKVEFLVSFYNNEISEKSEIFDDQFSVERPDGSNFTLKIRSTKLEDSAMYFCASSGLAGGPTTDTQYFGPGTRLTVL.